This TCR beta chain was sequenced during a study of OX40 agonist ivuxolimab in advanced cancers. Trimming cost V 0 bases and J 0 bases, with 11 bases left between them. Germline lookup yields CDR1 SGDLS and CDR2 YYNGEE. CDR3 size: 16 residues. If patients had autoimmune disease history or systemic immunosuppression, they were excluded. This clone occurred once. What it binds is not known. Other nucleotide sequences in the sample specify the same CDR3. Assay: immunoSEQ multiplex PCR; the TCRdb copy retains only in-frame clones and omits some. The sample lists 77,000 or so clones; roughly 90% were seen once. Findings and caveats of the study: On average, CD8+ T cells showed a greater number of expanded clones than CD4+.

The specimen was CD4+ or CD8+ T cells sorted from blood, collected in a trial of the OX40 agonist ivuxolimab. This chain joins TRBV9 and TRBJ2-3; the D is unclear. The clonotype was recovered from an adult with an advanced solid tumor such as melanoma, head and neck, liver or kidney cancer. In DNA, the CDR3 is TGTGCCAGCAGCGTAGACCCCGGGCCGAGCACAGATACGCAGTATTTT. Amino acid sequence: CASSVDPGPSTDTQYF.